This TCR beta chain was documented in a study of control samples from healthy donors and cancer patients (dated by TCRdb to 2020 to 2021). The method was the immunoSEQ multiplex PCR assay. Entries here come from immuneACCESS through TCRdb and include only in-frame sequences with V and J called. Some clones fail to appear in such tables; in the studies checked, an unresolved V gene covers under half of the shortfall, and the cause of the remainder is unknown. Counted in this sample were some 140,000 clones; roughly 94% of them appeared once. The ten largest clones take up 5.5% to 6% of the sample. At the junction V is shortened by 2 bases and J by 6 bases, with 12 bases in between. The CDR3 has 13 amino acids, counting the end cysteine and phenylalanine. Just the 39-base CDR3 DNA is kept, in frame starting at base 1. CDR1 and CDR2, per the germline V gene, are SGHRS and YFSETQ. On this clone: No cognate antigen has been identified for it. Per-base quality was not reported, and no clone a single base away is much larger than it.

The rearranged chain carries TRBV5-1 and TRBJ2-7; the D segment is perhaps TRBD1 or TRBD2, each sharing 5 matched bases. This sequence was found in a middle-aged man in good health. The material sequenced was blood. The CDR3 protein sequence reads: CASSFGTASEQYF. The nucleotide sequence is TGCGCCAGCAGCTTTGGGACGGCCTCCGAGCAGTACTTC.